Below, 3 T cell receptor beta chains from the same sample are listed, as sequenced in a study of blood T cell repertoires in COVID-19. TCRdb's table, derived via immunoSEQ multiplex PCR, lists solely in-frame clones and lacks some. The sample records 40,000 to 55,000 clones, around nine tenths being singletons. The sequencing input was peripheral blood. Every receptor here comes from a man in his fifties with active COVID-19.

This chain links TRBV7-2 with TRBJ2-7; 7 nucleotides agree with TRBD2. Germline loops: CDR1 SGHTA, CDR2 FQGNSA. The CDR3 extends over 16 amino acids. The J segment lost 1 base and the V segment lost 5 bases, leaving 11 bases of the junction unmatched. The CDR3 sequence is CASSLQSGRESYEQYF. The CDR3 bases are TGTGCCAGCAGCCTCCAATCGGGGAGGGAATCCTACGAGCAGTACTTC.

The chain has TRBV12-3 or TRBV12-4 and TRBJ1-4; D is unclear. This CDR3 is 11 amino acids long. Trimming shortened V by 6 bases and J by 7 bases, and 6 bases separated the two germline ends. The CDR3 protein is CASRFGEKLFF. CDR3 nucleotides: TGTGCCAGCAGATTCGGTGAAAAACTGTTTTTT.

This clone was observed once. This chain links TRBV4-1 with TRBJ2-7; TRBD2 matches 8 bases. Germline V lookup: CDR1 MGHRA, CDR2 YSYEKL. V was clipped by 0 bases and J by 0 bases; unmatched bases: 7. This CDR3 is built from 17 residues. The CDR3 loop is CASSQDLSGMSSYEQYF. In DNA, the CDR3 is TGCGCCAGCAGCCAAGATCTTAGCGGGATGAGCTCCTACGAGCAGTACTTC.